This TCR beta chain was sequenced during a study of T cell responses to AZD1222 COVID-19 vaccine. Points on this clone: Its antigen is unidentified.

This CDR3 spans 15 amino acids. V was clipped by 3 bases and J by 5 bases; unmatched bases: 6. Germline loops: CDR1 SEHNR, CDR2 FQNEAQ (reference sequence). Assay used: immunoSEQ multiplex PCR; TCRdb lists only in-frame clones, some missing. The data hold some 120,000 clones, with approximately 83% observed a single time. Study-wide points: Regions 160-218 and 743-854 dominated among vaccine-associated CD4 TCRs spanning spike. There were mostly white British donors and more females than males, and clonal diversity was possibly underestimated. Spike-specific TCR breadth and depth rose after two AZD1222 doses. Variant regions that are unmutated are reportedly the target of nearly half of spike-specific TCRs.

Material: peripheral blood, obtained on day 0 of AZD1222 vaccination. This chain joins TRBV7-9 and TRBJ1-2; 10 positions agree with TRBD1. The TCR originated in an adult in good health. CDR3 bases: TGTGCCAGCAGCTTGCCGGGACAGGGGAGGTATGGCTACACCTTC. The encoded protein is CASSLPGQGRYGYTF.